The clone carrying this TCR beta chain was observed once. These data belong to a study of T cell clones after liver transplantation. Across the study: In this trial, immunosuppression withdrawal was attempted within 2 years of liver transplant. TCRbeta sequencing after a pre-transplant mixed lymphocyte reaction identified graft-donor-reactive clones, later tracked in post-transplant blood. Standard immunosuppression, with no induction, continued until 12-24 months after transplant. Patients counted as tolerant after at least one year off all immunosuppression, enzymes not exceeding twice normal.

Germline V gene sequence: CDR1 SQVTM, CDR2 ANQGSEA. Trimming pared 2 bases from V and 2 bases from J, leaving 17 bases between. The CDR3 runs to 16 residues. The protocol was immunoSEQ multiplex PCR, while the TCRdb copy is restricted to in-frame clones and leaves out a portion. The table includes some 60,000 clones, 71% detected once. The chain carries TRBV29-1 and TRBJ2-3; weak D call: TRBD1 (6 bases). The receptor comes from a human donor who received a liver transplant. The source was CD4+ T cells from blood, collected before liver transplant. The CDR3 spells CSVEPPAGADTDTQYF. The CDR3 DNA reads as TGCAGCGTTGAACCCCCGGCAGGGGCCGACACAGATACGCAGTATTTT.